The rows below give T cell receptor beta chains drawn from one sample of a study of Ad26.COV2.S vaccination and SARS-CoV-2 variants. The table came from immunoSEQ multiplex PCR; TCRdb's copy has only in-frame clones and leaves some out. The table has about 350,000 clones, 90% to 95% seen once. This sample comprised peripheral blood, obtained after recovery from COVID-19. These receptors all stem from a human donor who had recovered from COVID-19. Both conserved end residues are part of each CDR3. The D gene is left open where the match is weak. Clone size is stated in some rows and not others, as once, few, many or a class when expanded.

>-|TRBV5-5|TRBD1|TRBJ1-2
CASSLNGRTGQANYGYTF
TGTGCCAGCAGCCTAAATGGTAGGACAGGTCAAGCTAACTATGGCTACACCTTC
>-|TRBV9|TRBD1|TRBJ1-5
CASSLSGQRNQPQHF
TGTGCCAGCAGCCTCTCGGGACAGCGCAATCAGCCCCAGCATTTT
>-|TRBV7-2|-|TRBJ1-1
CASSLSSLGTEAFF
TGTGCCAGCAGCTTATCCAGTCTGGGCACTGAAGCTTTCTTT
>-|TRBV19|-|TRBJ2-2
CASSIVGEAGELFF
TGTGCCAGTAGTATTGTGGGGGAGGCCGGGGAGCTGTTTTTT
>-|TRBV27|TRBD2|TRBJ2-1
CASSRLADSSYNEQFF
TGTGCCAGCAGCCGACTAGCGGATAGCTCCTACAATGAGCAGTTCTTC
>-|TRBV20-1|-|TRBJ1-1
CRPGEAFF
TGCCGTCCGGGCGAAGCTTTCTTT
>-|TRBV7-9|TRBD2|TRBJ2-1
CASSYQLAGGPKEQFF
TGTGCCAGCAGCTACCAGCTAGCGGGGGGGCCGAAAGAGCAGTTCTTC
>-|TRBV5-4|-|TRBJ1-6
CASSARVPSDSPLHF
TGTGCCAGCAGCGCCCGGGTCCCATCGGATTCACCCCTCCACTTT
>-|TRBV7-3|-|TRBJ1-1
CASSRTGGGNTEAFF
TGTGCCAGCAGCCGTACCGGAGGGGGGAACACTGAAGCTTTCTTT
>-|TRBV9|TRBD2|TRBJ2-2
CASSGGGRGTGELFF
TGTGCCAGCAGCGGCGGGGGGCGGGGCACCGGGGAGCTGTTTTTT
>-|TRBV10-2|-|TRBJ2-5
CASSESGREETQYF
TGCGCCAGCAGTGAGTCGGGCAGGGAGGAGACCCAGTACTTC
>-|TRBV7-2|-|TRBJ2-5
CASSPPRQGGTQYF
TGTGCCAGCAGCCCACCGAGGCAGGGGGGGACCCAGTACTTC
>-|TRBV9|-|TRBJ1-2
CASSDSASNYGYTF
TGTGCCAGCAGCGACAGTGCCTCTAACTATGGCTACACCTTC
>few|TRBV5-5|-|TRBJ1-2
CASRLVTGGQTGYTF
TGTGCCAGCAGACTCGTAACGGGGGGGCAGACGGGCTACACCTTC
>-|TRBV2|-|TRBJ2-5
CASFEPLGGTPQETQYF
TGTGCCAGTTTCGAGCCTCTAGGGGGGACCCCCCAAGAGACCCAGTACTTC
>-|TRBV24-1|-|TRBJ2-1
CATSDQRPNNDEQFF
TGTGCCACCAGTGACCAACGGCCCAATAACGATGAGCAGTTCTTC
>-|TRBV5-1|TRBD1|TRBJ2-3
CASSIPGQGTDTQYF
TGCGCCAGCAGCATCCCGGGACAGGGTACAGATACGCAGTATTTT
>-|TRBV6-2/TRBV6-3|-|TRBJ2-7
CASSSRVLGEQYF
TGTGCCAGCAGTTCCAGGGTCCTTGGGGAGCAGTACTTC
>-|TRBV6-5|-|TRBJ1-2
CASRRDLAYGYTF
TGTGCCAGCAGAAGGGACCTGGCCTATGGCTACACCTTC
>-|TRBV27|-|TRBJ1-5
CASSLSSKGGDQPQHF
TGTGCCAGCAGTTTATCGAGTAAGGGGGGCGATCAGCCCCAGCATTTT